A selection of T cell receptor beta chains follows, all from one sample in a study of T cell changes during pregnancy in multiple sclerosis. Here immunoSEQ multiplex PCR was the method, and the copy in TCRdb shows in-frame clones only, minus some. The sample holds about 74,000 clones, just under 95% seen once. The sequencing used peripheral blood, collected after pregnancy. Receptor source: a female donor in good health, enrolled as a control in a pregnancy study. Both conserved end residues are part of each CDR3. The D gene is left open where the match is weak. Rows give clone size only sometimes, using once, few, many, or a class for an expanded clone.

d_gene	v_gene	j_gene	abundance	CDR3aa	CDR3nt
TRBD2	TRBV28	TRBJ2-7	NA	CASSFVAGLAAEQYF	TGTGCCAGCAGTTTTGTAGCGGGATTGGCGGCCGAGCAGTACTTC
TRBD1	TRBV6-5	TRBJ1-5	NA	CASSLDRGSAQPQHF	TGTGCCAGCAGTTTGGACAGGGGGTCTGCTCAGCCCCAGCATTTT
TRBD1	TRBV4-2	TRBJ2-1	NA	CASSPNRDRAGEQFF	TGTGCCAGCAGCCCTAACCGGGACAGGGCGGGTGAGCAGTTCTTC
NA	TRBV5-1	TRBJ2-3	NA	CASSLAAGAFPHTQYF	TGCGCCAGCAGCTTGGCTGCGGGGGCCTTTCCTCATACGCAGTATTTT
TRBD1	TRBV4-1	TRBJ1-2	NA	CASSHVSDRVFIGYTF	TGCGCCAGCAGCCACGTATCGGACAGGGTTTTTATCGGCTACACCTTC
TRBD2	TRBV27	TRBJ2-1	NA	CASSLSGATSGRINEQFF	TGTGCCAGCAGTTTATCCGGGGCTACTAGCGGGAGAATTAATGAGCAGTTCTTC
TRBD1	TRBV18	TRBJ1-6	NA	CASSLRDRNSPLHF	TGTGCCAGCTCGCTCCGGGACAGGAATTCACCCCTCCACTTT
NA	TRBV4-1	TRBJ2-2	NA	CASSRQVSTGELFF	TGCGCCAGCAGCCGACAGGTCTCAACCGGGGAGCTGTTTTTT
NA	TRBV19	TRBJ2-5	few	CASSIEGRGETQYF	TGTGCCAGTAGTATAGAGGGTCGGGGAGAGACCCAGTACTTC
NA	TRBV11-2	TRBJ2-1	NA	CASSLSTRKNEQFF	TGTGCCAGCAGCCTCTCCACTAGGAAGAATGAGCAGTTCTTC
TRBD1	TRBV7-2	TRBJ1-5	NA	CASSLGGQGLEQPQHF	TGTGCCAGCAGCTTAGGGGGACAGGGTTTGGAACAGCCCCAGCATTTT
NA	TRBV7-9	TRBJ1-1	few	CASSYSEAFF	TGTGCCAGCAGCTACAGTGAAGCTTTCTTT
NA	TRBV6-4	TRBJ2-7	few	CAPSREQYF	TGTGCCCCCTCGCGGGAGCAGTACTTC